This entry lists 20 T cell receptor beta chains sequenced from one sample in a study of post-analysis software for immune sequencing data. The study's findings and limits: Compared with controls, patients had more of about 5 TRBV segments, including TRBV5-6, TRBV5-1 and TRBV20-1.

Their recognized antigens are unknown. Carried by the TCR beta cDNA libraries were unique molecular identifiers. TCRdb used MiXCR to reprocess the PCR reads, holding one entry per CDR3 protein. The repertoire holds 750,000 to 900,000 distinct CDR3 sequences, with roughly 50% as singletons. Input material: blood. The source of these receptors is a girl aged 10 to 17 with multiple sclerosis.

The chain joins TRBV27 to TRBJ2-7, with 8 bases matching TRBD1. Trimming cost V 2 bases and J 2 bases; bases outside gene matches: 5. Germline assignment: CDR1 MNHEY and CDR2 SMNVEV (reference sequence). CDR3 length equals 15 residues. Here the CDR3 DNA reads TGTGCCAGCAGTTTAAGACAGGGGCCTACCTACGAGCAGTACTTC. Its protein is CASSLRQGPTYEQYF.

In this sample, this clonotype turned up once. V is TRBV20-1 and J is TRBJ2-7; D is ambiguous. The germline gives CDR1 DFQATT, CDR2 SNEGSKA (reference sequence). V was trimmed by 0 bases and J by 1 base, leaving 10 bases between them. The CDR3 covers 14 residues. The CDR3 region is CSARDRLRSYEQYF. DNA for the CDR3: TGCAGTGCTAGAGACCGCCTGAGGTCCTACGAGCAGTACTTC.

The gene calls are TRBV5-1 and TRBJ2-7; TRBD2 aligns across 7 bases. The CDR3 runs to 15 residues. Germline V lookup: CDR1 SGHRS, CDR2 YFSETQ. The J segment lost 2 bases and the V segment lost 3 bases, leaving 8 bases of the junction unmatched. In DNA form, the CDR3 reads TGCGCCAGCAGCTGGGAGCCGGGAGGCCCCTACGAGCAGTACTTC. Translation: CASSWEPGGPYEQYF.

With regard to this clonotype: The junction and the germline gene differ at one end; a read error may be behind it. V and J are TRBV29-1 and TRBJ2-2; D tentatively reads TRBD1 or TRBD2 (5 bases each). Germline assignment: CDR1 SQVTM and CDR2 ANQGSEA. The CDR3 extends over 14 amino acids. CDR3: CSVNRDPDTGELCF. In DNA, the CDR3 is TGCAGCGTGAACCGGGACCCTGACACCGGGGAGCTGTGTTTT.

The J gene is TRBJ2-3, the V gene TRBV15; D gene ambiguous. Germline V gene data show CDR1 as LNHNV and CDR2 as YYDKDF (reference sequence). V was pared by 0 bases and J by 2 bases, with 6 bases between. This CDR3 is built from 14 residues. CDR3: CATSRETATDTQYF. CDR3 DNA: TGTGCCACCAGCAGAGAAACCGCCACAGATACGCAGTATTTT.

The chain links TRBV28 to TRBJ2-6, with D tentatively TRBD1 (6 bases). The germline V and J ends were trimmed by 4 bases and 0 bases, with 13 bases remaining between them. The CDR3 has 17 amino acids. Per germline, CDR1 MDHEN and CDR2 SYDVKM. CDR3 in amino acids: CASSSDRLRSGANVLTF. The DNA of the CDR3 is TGTGCCAGCAGTTCTGACAGGCTCCGCTCTGGGGCCAACGTCCTGACTTTC.

This clonotype was seen only a few times. The chain joins TRBV20-1 to TRBJ2-5; TRBD2 matches 11 bases. CDR1 and CDR2 (germline): DFQATT, SNEGSKA (reference sequence). Trimming took 3 bases from V and 3 from J; bases not matched to a gene: 3. This CDR3 is built from 14 residues. The CDR3 is CSASSGLAEETQYF. CDR3 sequence (DNA): TGCAGTGCTAGCTCGGGACTAGCGGAAGAGACCCAGTACTTC.

The chain combines TRBV5-1 with TRBJ1-2; maybe TRBD1 (5 bases). Per germline, CDR1 SGHRS and CDR2 YFSETQ. This CDR3 region has 15 residues. Trimming cost V 0 bases and J 4 bases, with 13 bases left between them. The CDR3: CASSLGATGAYGYTF. The CDR3, as DNA: TGCGCCAGCAGCTTGGGAGCGACTGGGGCCTATGGCTACACCTTC. Drawing the rest from reference TRBV5-1 and TRBJ1-2, the complete variable domain is KAGVTQTPRYLIKTRGQQVTLSCSPISGHRSVSWYQQTPGQGLQFLFEYFSETQRNKGNFPGRFSGRQFSNSRSEMNVSTLELGDSALYLCASSLGATGAYGYTFGSGTRLTVV.

This clonotype was detected many times. This chain links TRBV5-5 with TRBJ2-7; D may match TRBD1 or TRBD2 (5 bases each). The V end lost 2 bases, the J end lost 6 bases, and 9 bases lay between the germline ends. Germline V gene data show CDR1 as SGHKS and CDR2 as YYEKEE (reference sequence). CDR3 length equals 12 residues. This chain's CDR3 is CASSLEGIEQYF. DNA for the CDR3: TGTGCCAGCAGCTTAGAGGGGATCGAGCAGTACTTC.

The table lists this clonotype with a few counts. The CDR3 spells CASSQNFFAGGREKLFF. In DNA, the CDR3 is TGCGCCAGCAGCCAAAATTTTTTCGCGGGAGGAAGAGAAAAACTGTTTTTT. The V and J genes are TRBV4-1 and TRBJ1-4; no reliable D call. Looked up from germline, CDR1 is MGHRA and CDR2 is YSYEKL. The CDR3 runs 17 residues. V was shortened by 2 bases and J by 8 bases, with 21 bases between the two germline ends.

This chain connects TRBV6-6 to TRBJ1-2; D call uncertain. Germline CDR1 MNHNY, CDR2 SVGAGI (reference sequence). The CDR3 is 11 amino acids. Trimming cost V 7 bases and J 1 base, with 4 bases left between them. The CDR3 DNA follows: TGTGCCAGCACAGTTAACTATGGCTACACCTTC. Translation gives CASTVNYGYTF.

This clonotype was detected only a few times. J is TRBJ2-7 and V is TRBV28; 14 bases match TRBD2. V shed 5 bases and J 4 bases; nucleotides not matched to a gene: 4. The germline gives CDR1 MDHEN, CDR2 SYDVKM. The CDR3 sequence is 15 residues long. Written as DNA, the CDR3 is TGTGCCAGCAGTCTCCGACTAGCGGGGGGGTACGAGCAGTACTTC. Its translation is CASSLRLAGGYEQYF.

The genes are TRBV7-8 and TRBJ2-4; 8 nucleotides line up with TRBD1. TRBJ2-7 explains the end of the DNA better; the J call may be wrong. This CDR3 region has 13 residues. CDR1 is SGHVS and CDR2 is FQNEAQ in the germline V gene. The CDR3 sequence: CASSRTGNHEQYF. CDR3 DNA: TGTGCCAGCAGCCGGACAGGGAACCACGAGCAGTACTTC.

V gene TRBV19 combines with J gene TRBJ1-2; 8 bases are shared with TRBD1. Germline V gene sequence: CDR1 LNHDA, CDR2 SQIVND (reference sequence). Trimming took 9 bases from V and 5 from J; bases not matched to a gene: 11. This CDR3 spans 14 amino acids. The CDR3 protein is CASQRQGAGYGYTF. The CDR3 bases are TGTGCCAGCCAAAGGCAGGGGGCTGGATATGGCTACACCTTC.

The chain has TRBV7-9 and TRBJ1-1, with D perhaps matching TRBD1 (6 bases). Germline lookup yields CDR1 SEHNR and CDR2 FQNEAQ (reference sequence). There are 15 residues in the CDR3. Trimming pared 1 base from V and 5 bases from J, leaving 14 bases between. CDR3 sequence: CASSLGRGAWTEAFF. The CDR3 region has the DNA TGTGCCAGCAGCTTAGGCAGGGGCGCCTGGACTGAAGCTTTCTTT. Full variable domain (remainder filled in from reference TRBV7-9 and TRBJ1-1): DTGVSQNPRHKITKRGQNVTFRCDPISEHNRLYWYRQTLGQGPEFLTYFQNEAQLEKSRLLSDRFSAERPKGSFSTLEIQRTEQGDSAMYLCASSLGRGAWTEAFFGQGTRLTVV.

This clonotype was counted only a few times. The V gene is TRBV10-3, the J gene TRBJ2-7, with 7 bases identical to TRBD1. With V trimmed by 6 bases and J by 1 base, 12 bases remained unmatched. The germline V gene encodes CDR1 ENHRY and CDR2 SYGVKD. This CDR3 is built from 16 residues. CDR3 amino acids: CAISLDSDRVSYEQYF. CDR3 nucleotide sequence: TGTGCCATCAGCCTTGATTCTGACAGGGTTTCCTACGAGCAGTACTTC.

Only a few counts were recorded for this clonotype. The chain is built from TRBV29-1 and TRBJ2-5, with TRBD1 matching 10 bases. V dropped 7 bases and J dropped 4; count of bases not matched to a gene: 6. CDR1 is SQVTM and CDR2 is ANQGSEA in the germline V gene. This CDR3 is built from 13 residues. As DNA, the CDR3 is TGCAGCGCACGACAGGGGGCCACAGAGACCCAGTACTTC. Residues: CSARQGATETQYF.

The J gene is TRBJ2-1, the V gene TRBV6-6; possibly TRBD2 for D (5 bases). Germline V gene sequence: CDR1 MNHNY, CDR2 SVGAGI (reference sequence). The CDR3 has 13 residues. V lost 6 bases and J 8 bases, leaving 14 bases between the germline ends. The CDR3 DNA follows: TGTGCCAGCAGCCGACTAAGCATGGATGAGCAGTTCTTC. Amino acid sequence: CASSRLSMDEQFF.

The chain is built from TRBV4-3 and TRBJ2-1, with 15 positions matching TRBD2. CDR3 length: 17 residues. V lost 3 bases and J lost 9; bases outside the gene matches: 9. From germline, CDR1 is LGHNA and CDR2 YSLEER. CDR3 coding DNA: TGCGCCAGCAGCCACCCCGGGACTAGCGGGAGGCTTGGTGAGCAGTTCTTC. Protein product: CASSHPGTSGRLGEQFF.

The count of this clonotype is one. This chain connects TRBV20-1 to TRBJ2-1, with TRBD2 identical over 8 bases. The CDR3 is 21 residues long. CDR1 and CDR2 from the germline V gene are DFQATT and SNEGSKA (reference sequence). Trimming cost V 4 bases and J 1 base; bases outside gene matches: 24. CDR3: CSATPLAGGTKMIVSYNEQFF. For the CDR3, the DNA is TGCAGTGCTACCCCACTGGCGGGAGGTACAAAGATGATAGTGTCCTACAATGAGCAGTTCTTC.